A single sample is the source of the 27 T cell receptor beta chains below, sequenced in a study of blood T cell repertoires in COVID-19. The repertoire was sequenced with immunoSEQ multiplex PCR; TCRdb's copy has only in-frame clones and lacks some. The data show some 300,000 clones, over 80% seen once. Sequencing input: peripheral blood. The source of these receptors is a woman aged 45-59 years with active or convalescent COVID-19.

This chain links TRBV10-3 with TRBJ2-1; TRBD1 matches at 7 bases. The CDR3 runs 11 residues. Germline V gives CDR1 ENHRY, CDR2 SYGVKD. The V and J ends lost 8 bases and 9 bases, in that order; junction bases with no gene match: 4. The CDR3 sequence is CAIQGEREQFF. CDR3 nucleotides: TGTGCCATCCAGGGGGAGCGTGAGCAGTTCTTC.

CDR3 DNA: TGCGCCAGCAGCCCATCCCGGGACAGGGGGTCCTTGAACACTGAAGCTTTCTTT. Translating it yields CASSPSRDRGSLNTEAFF. This chain joins TRBV5-1 and TRBJ1-1; 11 bases align to TRBD1. This CDR3 comprises 18 residues. Looked up from germline, CDR1 is SGHRS and CDR2 is YFSETQ. The V segment lost 4 bases and the J segment 0 bases; nucleotides outside the gene matches: 11.

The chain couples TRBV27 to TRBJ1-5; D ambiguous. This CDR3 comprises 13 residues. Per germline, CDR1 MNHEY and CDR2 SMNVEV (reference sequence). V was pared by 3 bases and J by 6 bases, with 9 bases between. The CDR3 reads CASSFQKSQPQHF. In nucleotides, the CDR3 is TGTGCCAGCAGTTTTCAGAAAAGTCAGCCCCAGCATTTT.

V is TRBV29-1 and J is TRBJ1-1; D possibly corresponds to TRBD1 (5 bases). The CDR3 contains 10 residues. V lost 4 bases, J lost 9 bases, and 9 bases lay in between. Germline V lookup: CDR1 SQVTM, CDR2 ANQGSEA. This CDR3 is CSVGGGKAFF. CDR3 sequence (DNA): TGCAGCGTTGGGGGGGGAAAAGCTTTCTTT.

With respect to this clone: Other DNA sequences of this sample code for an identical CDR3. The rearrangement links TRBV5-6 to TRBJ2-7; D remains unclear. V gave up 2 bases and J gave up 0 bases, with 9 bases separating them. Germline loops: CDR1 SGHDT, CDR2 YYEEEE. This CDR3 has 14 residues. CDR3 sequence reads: CASSFPTVSYEQYF. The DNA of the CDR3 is TGTGCCAGCAGCTTTCCTACGGTCTCCTACGAGCAGTACTTC.

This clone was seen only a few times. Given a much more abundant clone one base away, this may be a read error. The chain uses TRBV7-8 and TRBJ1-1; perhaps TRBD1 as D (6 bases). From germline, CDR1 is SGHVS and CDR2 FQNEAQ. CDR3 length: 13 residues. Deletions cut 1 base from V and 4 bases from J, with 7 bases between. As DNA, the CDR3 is TGTGCCAGCAGCTTAGACAGGGTCACTGAAGCTTTCTTT. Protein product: CASSLDRVTEAFF.

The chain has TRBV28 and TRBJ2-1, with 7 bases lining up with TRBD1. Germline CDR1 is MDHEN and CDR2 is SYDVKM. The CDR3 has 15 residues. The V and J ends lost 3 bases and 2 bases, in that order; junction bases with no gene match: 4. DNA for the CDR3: TGTGCCAGCAGTTTGTCAGGGGGTACCTACAATGAGCAGTTCTTC. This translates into CASSLSGGTYNEQFF.

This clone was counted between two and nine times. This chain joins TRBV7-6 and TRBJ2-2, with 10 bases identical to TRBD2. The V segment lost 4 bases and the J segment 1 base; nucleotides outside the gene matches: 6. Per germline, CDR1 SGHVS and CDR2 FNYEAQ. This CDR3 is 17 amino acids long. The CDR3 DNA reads TGTGCCAGCAGCTACCTCCCTAGCGGGAGGAACACCGGGGAGCTGTTTTTT. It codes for CASSYLPSGRNTGELFF.

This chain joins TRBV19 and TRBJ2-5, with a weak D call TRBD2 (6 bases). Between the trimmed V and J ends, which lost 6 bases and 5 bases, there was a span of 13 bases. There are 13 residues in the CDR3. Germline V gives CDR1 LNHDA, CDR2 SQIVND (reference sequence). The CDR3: CASSLRGTETQYF. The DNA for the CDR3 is TGTGCCAGTAGCCTTCGGGGGACGGAGACCCAGTACTTC. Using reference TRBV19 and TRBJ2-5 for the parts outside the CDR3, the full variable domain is DGGITQSPKYLFRKEGQNVTLSCEQNLNHDAMYWYRQDPGQGLRLIYYSQIVNDFQKGDIAEGYSVSREKKESFPLTVTSAQKNPTAFYLCASSLRGTETQYFGPGTRLLVL.

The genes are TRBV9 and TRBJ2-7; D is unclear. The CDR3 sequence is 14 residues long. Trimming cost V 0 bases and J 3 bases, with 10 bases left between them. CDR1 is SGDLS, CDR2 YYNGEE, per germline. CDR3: CASSVAGQDYEQYF. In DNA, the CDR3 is TGTGCCAGCAGCGTAGCTGGTCAGGACTACGAGCAGTACTTC.

The CDR3 DNA reads as TGTGCCATCAGTGCTGGGGGCGCGGGTTCACCCCTCCACTTT. It encodes CAISAGGAGSPLHF. V is TRBV10-3 and J is TRBJ1-6; TRBD1 might be the D (6 bases). The germline V gene has CDR1 ENHRY and CDR2 SYGVKD. V dropped 4 bases and J dropped 9 bases, with 13 bases sitting between them. The CDR3 covers 14 residues.

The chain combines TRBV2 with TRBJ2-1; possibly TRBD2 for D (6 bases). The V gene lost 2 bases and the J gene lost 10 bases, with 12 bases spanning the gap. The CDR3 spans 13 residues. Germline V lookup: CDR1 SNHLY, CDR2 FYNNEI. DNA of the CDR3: TGTGCCAGCAGTGAATTACGGGCGGGAGAGCAGTTCTTC. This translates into CASSELRAGEQFF. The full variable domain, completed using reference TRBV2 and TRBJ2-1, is EPEVTQTPSHQVTQMGQEVILRCVPISNHLYFYWYRQILGQKVEFLVSFYNNEISEKSEIFDDQFSVERPDGSNFTLKIRSTKLEDSAMYFCASSELRAGEQFFGPGTRLTVL.

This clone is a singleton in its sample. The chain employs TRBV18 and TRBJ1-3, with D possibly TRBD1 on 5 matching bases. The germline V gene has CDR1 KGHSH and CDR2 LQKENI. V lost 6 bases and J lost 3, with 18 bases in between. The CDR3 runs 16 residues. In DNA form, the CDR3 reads TGTGCCAGCTCCAAGACAGTCAACGGACATGGAAACACCATATATTTT. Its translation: CASSKTVNGHGNTIYF. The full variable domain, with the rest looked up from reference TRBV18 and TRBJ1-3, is NAGVMQNPRHLVRRRGQEARLRCSPMKGHSHVYWYRQLPEEGLKFMVYLQKENIIDESGMPKERFSAEFPKEGPSILRIQQVVRGDSAAYFCASSKTVNGHGNTIYFGEGSWLTVV.

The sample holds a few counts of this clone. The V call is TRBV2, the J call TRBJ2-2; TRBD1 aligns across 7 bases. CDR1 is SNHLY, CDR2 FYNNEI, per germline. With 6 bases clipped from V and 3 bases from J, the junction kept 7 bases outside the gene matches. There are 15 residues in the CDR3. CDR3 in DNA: TGTGCCAGCAGCAAAAATGGACAGGACACCGGGGAGCTGTTTTTT. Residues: CASSKNGQDTGELFF.

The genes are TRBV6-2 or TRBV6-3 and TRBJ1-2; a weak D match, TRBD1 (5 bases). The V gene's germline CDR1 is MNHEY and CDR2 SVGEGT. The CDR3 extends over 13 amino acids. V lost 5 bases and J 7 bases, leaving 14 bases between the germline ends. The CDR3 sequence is CASSEAGMGGYTF. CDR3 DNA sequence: TGTGCCAGCAGTGAGGCAGGGATGGGTGGCTACACCTTC.

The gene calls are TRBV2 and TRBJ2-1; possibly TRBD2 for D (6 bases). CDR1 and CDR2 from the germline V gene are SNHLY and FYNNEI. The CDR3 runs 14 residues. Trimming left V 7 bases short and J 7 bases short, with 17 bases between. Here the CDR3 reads CASTPRAGRNEQFF. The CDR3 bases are TGTGCCAGCACCCCTCGGGCAGGGAGGAATGAGCAGTTCTTC.

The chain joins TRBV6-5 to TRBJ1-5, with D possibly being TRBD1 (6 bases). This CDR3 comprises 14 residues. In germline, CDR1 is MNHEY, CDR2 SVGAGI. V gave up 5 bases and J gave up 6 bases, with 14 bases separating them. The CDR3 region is CASSPRQVFQPQHF. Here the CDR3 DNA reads TGTGCCAGCAGTCCCAGACAGGTTTTTCAGCCCCAGCATTTT.

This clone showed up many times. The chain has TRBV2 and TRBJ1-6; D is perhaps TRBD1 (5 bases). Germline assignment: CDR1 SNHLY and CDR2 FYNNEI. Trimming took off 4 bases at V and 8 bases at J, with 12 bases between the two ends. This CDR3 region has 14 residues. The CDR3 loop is CASSVEGEDSPLHF. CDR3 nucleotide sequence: TGTGCCAGCAGTGTGGAAGGGGAGGATTCACCCCTCCACTTT.

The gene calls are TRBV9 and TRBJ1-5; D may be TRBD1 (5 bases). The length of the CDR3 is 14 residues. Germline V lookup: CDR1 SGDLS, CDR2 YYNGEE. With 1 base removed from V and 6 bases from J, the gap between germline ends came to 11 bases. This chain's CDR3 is CASSVRGDAQPQHF. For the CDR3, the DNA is TGTGCCAGCAGCGTACGGGGGGATGCTCAGCCCCAGCATTTT.

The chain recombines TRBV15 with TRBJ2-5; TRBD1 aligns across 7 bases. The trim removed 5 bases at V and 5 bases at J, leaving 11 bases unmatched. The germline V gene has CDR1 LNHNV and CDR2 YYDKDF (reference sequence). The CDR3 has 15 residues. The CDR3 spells CATSLRKQGRETQYF. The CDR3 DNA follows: TGTGCCACCAGCCTGAGGAAACAGGGGCGGGAGACCCAGTACTTC. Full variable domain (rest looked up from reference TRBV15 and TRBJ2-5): DAMVIQNPRYQVTQFGKPVTLSCSQTLNHNVMYWYQQKSSQAPKLLFHYYDKDFNNEADTPDNFQSRRPNTSFCFLDIRSPGLGDTAMYLCATSLRKQGRETQYFGPGTRLLVL.

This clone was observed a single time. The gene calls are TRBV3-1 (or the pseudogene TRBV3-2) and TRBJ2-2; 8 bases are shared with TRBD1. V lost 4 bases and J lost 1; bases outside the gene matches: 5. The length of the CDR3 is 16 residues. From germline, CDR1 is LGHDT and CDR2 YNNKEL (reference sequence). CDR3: CASSLPGTGNTGELFF. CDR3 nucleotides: TGTGCCAGCAGCCTCCCCGGGACAGGGAACACCGGGGAGCTGTTTTTT.

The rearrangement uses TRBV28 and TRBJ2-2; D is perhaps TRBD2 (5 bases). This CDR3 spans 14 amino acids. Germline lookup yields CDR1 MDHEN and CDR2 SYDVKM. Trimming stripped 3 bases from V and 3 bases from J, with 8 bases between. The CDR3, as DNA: TGTGCCAGCAGTTTTTCGGGGTACACCGGGGAGCTGTTTTTT. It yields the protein CASSFSGYTGELFF. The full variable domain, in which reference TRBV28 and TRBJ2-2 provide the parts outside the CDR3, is DVKVTQSSRYLVKRTGEKVFLECVQDMDHENMFWYRQDPGLGLRLIYFSYDVKMKEKGDIPEGYSVSREKKERFSLILESASTNQTSMYLCASSFSGYTGELFFGEGSRLTVL.

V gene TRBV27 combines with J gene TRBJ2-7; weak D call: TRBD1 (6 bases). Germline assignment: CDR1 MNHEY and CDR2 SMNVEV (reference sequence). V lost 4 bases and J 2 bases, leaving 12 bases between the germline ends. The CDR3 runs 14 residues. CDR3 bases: TGTGCCAGCAGTTATTCCAGGGGAGCCTACGAGCAGTACTTC. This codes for CASSYSRGAYEQYF.

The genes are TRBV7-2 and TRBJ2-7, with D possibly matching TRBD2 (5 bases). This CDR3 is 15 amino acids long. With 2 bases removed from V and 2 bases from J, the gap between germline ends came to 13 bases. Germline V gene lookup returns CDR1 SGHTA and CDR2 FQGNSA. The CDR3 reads CASSLRGWGTYEQYF. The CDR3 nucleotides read TGTGCCAGCAGCTTACGCGGGTGGGGTACCTACGAGCAGTACTTC.

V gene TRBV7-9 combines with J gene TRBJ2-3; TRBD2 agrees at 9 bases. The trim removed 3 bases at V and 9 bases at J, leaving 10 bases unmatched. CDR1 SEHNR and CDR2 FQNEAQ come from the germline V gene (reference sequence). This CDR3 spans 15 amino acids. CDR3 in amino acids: CASSLGISGRGTQYF. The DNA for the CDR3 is TGTGCCAGCAGCTTGGGCATTAGCGGGAGAGGGACGCAGTATTTT.

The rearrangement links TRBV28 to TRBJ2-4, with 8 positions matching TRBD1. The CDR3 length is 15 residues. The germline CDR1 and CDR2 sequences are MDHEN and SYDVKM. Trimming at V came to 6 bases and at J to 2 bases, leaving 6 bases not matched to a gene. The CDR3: CASRPGQVSKNIQYF. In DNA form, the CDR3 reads TGTGCCAGCAGGCCGGGACAGGTCTCCAAAAACATTCAGTACTTC.

CDR3 sequence: CASSLGGGEANVLTF. Written as DNA, the CDR3 is TGTGCCAGCAGCTTGGGTGGAGGGGAGGCCAACGTCCTGACTTTC. The chain uses TRBV5-6 and TRBJ2-6; a possible D gene is TRBD2 (6 bases). The CDR3 is made up of 15 amino acids. Germline values: CDR1 SGHDT, CDR2 YYEEEE. Trimming shortened V by 0 bases and J by 6 bases, and 10 bases separated the two germline ends.